The clone carrying this TCR beta chain was seen just once. The target antigen is unknown. These data come from a study of Ad26.COV2.S vaccination and SARS-CoV-2 variants. Looking at the study overall: Donor got 5x10^10 or 1x10^11 viral particles of Ad26.COV2.S.

Treatment: about 20 received Ad26.COV2.S at low or high dose, single or two shots; about 5 received placebo; per-sample allocation not given. On day 63 after the first injection, vaccine and placebo recipients gave samples. The vaccine delivered Wuhan-strain SARS-CoV-2 spike through an Ad26 vector. The repertoire was sequenced with immunoSEQ multiplex PCR; TCRdb's copy has only in-frame clones and lacks some. Of 400,000 to 450,000 clones in the sample, approximately 90% were seen once. J gave up 6 bases and V 0 bases, and 10 bases lay outside the gene matches. The CDR3 is made up of 17 amino acids. CDR1 and CDR2 (germline): LGHNA, YSLEER. General study points: Analyses that measured TCR breadth and depth may have underestimated total T cell responses. CD8+ and CD4+ T cells specific for spike reportedly responded with substantial breadth after vaccination.

The sequence derives from a person aged 18-60 years who received the Ad26.COV2.S COVID-19 vaccine or a placebo. V usage is TRBV4-3 and J usage is TRBJ2-2; 7 bases are shared with TRBD2. This specimen was peripheral blood, taken in a trial of Ad26.COV2.S vaccine versus placebo. The CDR3 region is CASSQDLREGRSGELFF. The CDR3 nucleotides are TGCGCCAGCAGCCAAGATCTTAGGGAGGGAAGGTCCGGGGAGCTGTTTTTT.